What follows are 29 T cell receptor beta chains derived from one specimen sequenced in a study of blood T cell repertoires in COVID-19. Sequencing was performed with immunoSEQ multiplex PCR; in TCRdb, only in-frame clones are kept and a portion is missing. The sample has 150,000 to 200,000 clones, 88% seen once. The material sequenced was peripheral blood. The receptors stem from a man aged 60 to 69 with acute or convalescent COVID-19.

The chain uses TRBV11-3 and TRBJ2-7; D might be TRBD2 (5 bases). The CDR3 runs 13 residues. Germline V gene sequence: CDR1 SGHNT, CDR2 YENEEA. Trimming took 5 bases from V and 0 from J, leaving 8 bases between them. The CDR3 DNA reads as TGTGCCAGCAGCAGTGGGAGCTCCTACGAGCAGTACTTC. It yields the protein CASSSGSSYEQYF.

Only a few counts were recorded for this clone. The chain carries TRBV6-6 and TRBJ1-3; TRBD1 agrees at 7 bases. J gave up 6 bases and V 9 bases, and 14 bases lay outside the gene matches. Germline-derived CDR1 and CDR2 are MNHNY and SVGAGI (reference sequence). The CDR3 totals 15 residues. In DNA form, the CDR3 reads TGTGCCAGTATAAGAAGAACAGGGGTCCTAAACACCATATATTTT. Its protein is CASIRRTGVLNTIYF.

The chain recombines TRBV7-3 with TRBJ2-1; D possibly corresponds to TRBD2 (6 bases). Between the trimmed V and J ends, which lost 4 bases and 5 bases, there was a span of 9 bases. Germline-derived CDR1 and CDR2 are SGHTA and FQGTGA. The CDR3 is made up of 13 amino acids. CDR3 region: CASSSASDNEQFF. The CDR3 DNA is TGTGCCAGCAGCTCTGCTAGCGACAATGAGCAGTTCTTC. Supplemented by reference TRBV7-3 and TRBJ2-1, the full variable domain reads GAGVSQTPSNKVTEKGKYVELRCDPISGHTALYWYRQSLGQGPEFLIYFQGTGAADDSGLPNDRFFAVRPEGSVSTLKIQRTERGDSAVYLCASSSASDNEQFFGPGTRLTVL.

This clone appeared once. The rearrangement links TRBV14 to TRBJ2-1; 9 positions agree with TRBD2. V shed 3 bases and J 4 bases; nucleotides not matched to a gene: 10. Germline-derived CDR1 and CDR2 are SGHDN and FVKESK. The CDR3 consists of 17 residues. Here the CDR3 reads CASSQDLLAGLYNEQFF. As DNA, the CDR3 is TGTGCCAGCAGCCAGGACTTACTAGCGGGCCTTTACAATGAGCAGTTCTTC.

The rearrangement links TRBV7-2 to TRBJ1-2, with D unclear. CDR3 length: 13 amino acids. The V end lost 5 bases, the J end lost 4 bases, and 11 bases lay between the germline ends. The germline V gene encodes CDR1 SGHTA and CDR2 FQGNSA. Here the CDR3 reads CASSPNAGYGYTF. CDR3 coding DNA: TGTGCCAGCAGCCCTAACGCAGGCTATGGCTACACCTTC.

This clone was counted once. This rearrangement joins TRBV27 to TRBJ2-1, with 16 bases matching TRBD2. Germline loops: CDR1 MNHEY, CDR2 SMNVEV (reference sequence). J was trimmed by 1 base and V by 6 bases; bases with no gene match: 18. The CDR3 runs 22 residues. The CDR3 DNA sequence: TGTGCCAGCAGGCAAGGATACCCCGGGGGACTAGCGGGGGGGCCATCCTACAATGAGCAGTTCTTC. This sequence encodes CASRQGYPGGLAGGPSYNEQFF.

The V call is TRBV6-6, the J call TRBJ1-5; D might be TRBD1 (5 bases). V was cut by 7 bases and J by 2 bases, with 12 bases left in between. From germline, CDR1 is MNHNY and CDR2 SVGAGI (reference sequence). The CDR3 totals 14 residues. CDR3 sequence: CASNSGLRNQPQHF. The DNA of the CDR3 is TGTGCCAGCAACTCGGGACTTCGCAATCAGCCCCAGCATTTT.

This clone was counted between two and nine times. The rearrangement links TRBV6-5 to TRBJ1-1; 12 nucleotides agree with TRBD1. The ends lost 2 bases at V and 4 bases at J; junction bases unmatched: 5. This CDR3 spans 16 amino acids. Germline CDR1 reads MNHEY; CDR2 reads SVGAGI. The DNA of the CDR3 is TGTGCCAGCAGTTACGTCGGGACAGGGGGCCCCACTGAAGCTTTCTTT. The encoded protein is CASSYVGTGGPTEAFF.

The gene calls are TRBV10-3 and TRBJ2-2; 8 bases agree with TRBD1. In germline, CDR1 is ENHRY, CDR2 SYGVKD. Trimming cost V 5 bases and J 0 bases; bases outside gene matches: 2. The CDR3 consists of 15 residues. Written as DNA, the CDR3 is TGTGCCATCAGTAGACAGGGGCCGAACACCGGGGAGCTGTTTTTT. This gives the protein CAISRQGPNTGELFF.

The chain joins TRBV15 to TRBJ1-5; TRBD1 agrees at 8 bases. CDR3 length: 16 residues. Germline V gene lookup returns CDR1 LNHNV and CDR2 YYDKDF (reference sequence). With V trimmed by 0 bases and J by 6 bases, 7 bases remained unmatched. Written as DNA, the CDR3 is TGTGCCACCAGCAGAGATCGTGACAGGGGTATTCAGCCCCAGCATTTT. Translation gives CATSRDRDRGIQPQHF.

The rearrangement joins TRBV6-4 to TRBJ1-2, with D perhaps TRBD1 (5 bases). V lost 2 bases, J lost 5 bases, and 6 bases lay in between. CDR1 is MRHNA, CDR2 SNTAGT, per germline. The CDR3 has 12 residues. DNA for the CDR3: TGTGCCAGCAGTGACGCAGGGTATGGCTACACCTTC. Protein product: CASSDAGYGYTF.

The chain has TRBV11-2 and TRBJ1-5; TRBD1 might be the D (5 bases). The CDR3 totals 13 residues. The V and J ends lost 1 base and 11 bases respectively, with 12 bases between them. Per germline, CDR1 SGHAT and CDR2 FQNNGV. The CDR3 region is CASSLGRGLTQHF. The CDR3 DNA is TGTGCCAGCAGCTTAGGGAGGGGCCTGACCCAGCATTTT. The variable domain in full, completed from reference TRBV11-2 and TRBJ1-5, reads EAGVAQSPRYKIIEKRQSVAFWCNPISGHATLYWYQQILGQGPKLLIQFQNNGVVDDSQLPKDRFSAERLKGVDSTLKIQPAKLEDSAVYLCASSLGRGLTQHFGDGTRLSIL.

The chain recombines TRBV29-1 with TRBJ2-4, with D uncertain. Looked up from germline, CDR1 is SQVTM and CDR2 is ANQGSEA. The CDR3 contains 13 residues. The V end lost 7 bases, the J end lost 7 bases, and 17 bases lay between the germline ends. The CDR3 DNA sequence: TGCAGCGCTACACTGCCGGGTTTGAACATTCAGTACTTC. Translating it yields CSATLPGLNIQYF.

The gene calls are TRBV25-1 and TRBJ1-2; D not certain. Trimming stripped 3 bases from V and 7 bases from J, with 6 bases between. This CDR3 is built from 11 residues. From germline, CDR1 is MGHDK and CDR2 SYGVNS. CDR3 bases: TGTGCCAGCAGTGACTCCGGTGGCTACACCTTC. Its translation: CASSDSGGYTF.

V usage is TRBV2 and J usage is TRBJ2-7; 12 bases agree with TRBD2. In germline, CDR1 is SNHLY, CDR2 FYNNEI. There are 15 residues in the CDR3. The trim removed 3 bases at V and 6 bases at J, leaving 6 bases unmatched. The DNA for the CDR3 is TGTGCCAGCAGTGAGGGGGCACTAGCGGGGGGCGAGCAGTACGTC. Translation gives CASSEGALAGGEQYV.

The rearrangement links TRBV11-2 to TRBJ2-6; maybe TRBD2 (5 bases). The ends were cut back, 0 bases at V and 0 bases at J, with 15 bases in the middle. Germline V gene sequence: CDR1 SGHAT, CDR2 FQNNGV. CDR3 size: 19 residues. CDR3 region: CASSLELGRAGSGANVLTF. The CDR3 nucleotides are TGTGCCAGCAGCTTAGAGTTAGGGCGGGCTGGCTCTGGGGCCAACGTCCTGACTTTC.

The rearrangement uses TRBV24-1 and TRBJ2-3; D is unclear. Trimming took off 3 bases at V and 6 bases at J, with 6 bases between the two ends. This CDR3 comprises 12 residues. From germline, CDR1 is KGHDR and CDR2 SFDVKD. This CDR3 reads CATSDQVDTQYF. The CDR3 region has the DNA TGTGCCACCAGTGATCAGGTTGATACGCAGTATTTT.

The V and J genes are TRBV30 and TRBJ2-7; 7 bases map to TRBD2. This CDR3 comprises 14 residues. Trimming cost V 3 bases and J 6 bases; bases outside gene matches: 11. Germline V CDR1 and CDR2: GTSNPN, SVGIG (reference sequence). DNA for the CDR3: TGTGCCTGGAGGGGGGGGACGTTTTCTCGCGAGCAGTACTTC. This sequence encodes CAWRGGTFSREQYF.

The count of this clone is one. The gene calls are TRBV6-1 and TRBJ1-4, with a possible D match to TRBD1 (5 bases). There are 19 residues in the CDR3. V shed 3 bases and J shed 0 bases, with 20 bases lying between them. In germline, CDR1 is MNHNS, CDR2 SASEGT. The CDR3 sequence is CASSEDPPGHFATNEKLFF. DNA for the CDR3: TGTGCCAGCAGTGAGGATCCCCCCGGACATTTTGCAACTAATGAAAAACTGTTTTTT.

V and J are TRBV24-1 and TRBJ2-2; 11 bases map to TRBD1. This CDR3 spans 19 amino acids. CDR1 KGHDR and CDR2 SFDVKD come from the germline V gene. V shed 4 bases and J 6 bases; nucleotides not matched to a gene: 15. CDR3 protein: CATSDLKGGRTGGPGELFF. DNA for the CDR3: TGTGCCACCAGTGACTTGAAGGGGGGGCGGACAGGGGGCCCCGGGGAGCTGTTTTTT.

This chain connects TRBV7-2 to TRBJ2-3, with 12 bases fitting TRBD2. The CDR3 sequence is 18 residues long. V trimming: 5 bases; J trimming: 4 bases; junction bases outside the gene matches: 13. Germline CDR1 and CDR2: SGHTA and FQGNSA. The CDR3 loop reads CASSQWRTSGNKADTQYF. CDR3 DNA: TGTGCCAGCAGCCAGTGGAGGACTAGCGGGAATAAGGCAGATACGCAGTATTTT. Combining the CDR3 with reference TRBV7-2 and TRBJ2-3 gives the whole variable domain GAGVSQSPSNKVTEKGKDVELRCDPISGHTALYWYRQSLGQGLEFLIYFQGNSAPDKSGLPSDRFSAERTGGSVSTLTIQRTQQEDSAVYLCASSQWRTSGNKADTQYFGPGTRLTVL.

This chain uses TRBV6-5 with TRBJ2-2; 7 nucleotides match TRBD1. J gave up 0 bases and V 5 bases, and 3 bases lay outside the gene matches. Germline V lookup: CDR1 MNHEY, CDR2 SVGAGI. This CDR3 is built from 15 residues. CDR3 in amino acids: CASSRTGTNTGELFF. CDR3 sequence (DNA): TGTGCCAGCAGTCGGACAGGCACGAACACCGGGGAGCTGTTTTTT.

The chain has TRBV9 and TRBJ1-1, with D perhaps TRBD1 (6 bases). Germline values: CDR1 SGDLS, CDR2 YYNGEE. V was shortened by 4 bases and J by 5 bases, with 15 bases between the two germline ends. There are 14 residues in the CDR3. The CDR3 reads CASSPSGGRTEAFF. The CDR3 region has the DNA TGTGCCAGCAGCCCCTCGGGGGGCAGGACTGAAGCTTTCTTT.

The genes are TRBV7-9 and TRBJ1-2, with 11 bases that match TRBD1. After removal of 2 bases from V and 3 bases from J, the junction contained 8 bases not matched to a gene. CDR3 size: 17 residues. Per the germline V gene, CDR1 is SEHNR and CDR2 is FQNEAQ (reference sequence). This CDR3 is CASSLILGQGVYYGYTF. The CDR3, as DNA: TGTGCCAGCAGCTTAATATTGGGACAGGGGGTCTACTATGGCTACACCTTC. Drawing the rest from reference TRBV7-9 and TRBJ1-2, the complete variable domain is DTGVSQNPRHKITKRGQNVTFRCDPISEHNRLYWYRQTLGQGPEFLTYFQNEAQLEKSRLLSDRFSAERPKGSFSTLEIQRTEQGDSAMYLCASSLILGQGVYYGYTFGSGTRLTVV.

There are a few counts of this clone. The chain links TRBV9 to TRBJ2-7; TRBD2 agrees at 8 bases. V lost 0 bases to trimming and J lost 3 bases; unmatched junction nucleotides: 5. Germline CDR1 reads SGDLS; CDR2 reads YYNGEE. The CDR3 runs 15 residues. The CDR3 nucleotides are TGTGCCAGCAGCGTAGCGGGAGGGAAGCACTACGAGCAGTACTTC. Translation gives CASSVAGGKHYEQYF.

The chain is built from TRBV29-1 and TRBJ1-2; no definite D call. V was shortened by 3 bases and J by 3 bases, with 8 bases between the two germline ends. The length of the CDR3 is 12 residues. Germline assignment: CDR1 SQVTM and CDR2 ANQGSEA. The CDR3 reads CSVDGLDYGYTF. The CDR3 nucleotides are TGCAGCGTTGACGGACTGGACTATGGCTACACCTTC.

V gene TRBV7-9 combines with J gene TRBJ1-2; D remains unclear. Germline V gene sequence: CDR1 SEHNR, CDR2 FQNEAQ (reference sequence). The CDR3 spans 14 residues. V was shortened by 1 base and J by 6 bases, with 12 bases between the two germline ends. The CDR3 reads CASSLGPGVDGYTF. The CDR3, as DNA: TGTGCCAGCAGCTTAGGACCGGGAGTCGATGGCTACACCTTC.

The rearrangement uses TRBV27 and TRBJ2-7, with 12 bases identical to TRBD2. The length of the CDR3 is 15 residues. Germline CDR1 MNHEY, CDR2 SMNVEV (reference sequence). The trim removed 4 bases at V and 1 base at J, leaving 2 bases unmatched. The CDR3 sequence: CASSYGTSGSYEQYF. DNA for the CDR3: TGTGCCAGCAGTTACGGGACTAGCGGGTCCTACGAGCAGTACTTC.

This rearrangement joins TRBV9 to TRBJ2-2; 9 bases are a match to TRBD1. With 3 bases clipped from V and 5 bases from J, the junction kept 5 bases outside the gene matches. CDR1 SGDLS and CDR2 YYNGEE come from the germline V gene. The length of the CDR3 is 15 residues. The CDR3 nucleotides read TGTGCCAGCAGCGGGACAGGGGCCGGAACCGGGGAGCTGTTTTTT. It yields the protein CASSGTGAGTGELFF. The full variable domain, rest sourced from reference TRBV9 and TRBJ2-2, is DSGVTQTPKHLITATGQRVTLRCSPRSGDLSVYWYQQSLDQGLQFLIQYYNGEERAKGNILERFSAQQFPDLHSELNLSSLELGDSALYFCASSGTGAGTGELFFGEGSRLTVL.